This paragraph covers one TCR beta chain sequence. Which antigen it targets is not known. No much larger clone is present one base from it, and per-base qualities are unavailable. Trimming costs V 7 bases and J 4 bases, and their ends lie 9 bases apart. Its CDR3 holds 12 amino acids, cysteine through phenylalanine. The only DNA kept is the CDR3, 36 bases in frame from the first base. Per the germline V gene, MDHEN is the CDR1 and SYDVKM is the CDR2. Instrument used: Illumina HiSeq 1500. TCRdb itself trimmed the public reads at Q25 with fastp, ran MiXCR and retained productive beta chains. Each CDR3 protein appears once, grouped with its most common genes and DNA. This sample is represented by 310,000 or so distinct CDR3 sequences; about 26% of them were singletons. The top ten constitute roughly 13% of the sample. The data originate from a study of T cell repertoires in cytomegalovirus infection (dated by TCRdb to about 2019). Regarding the study in general: Donor HLA type was relevant to the analysis, as public TCR beta signatures indicated carriage of CMV infection together with the matching HLA type.

General conclusions and limits of the study: In both this cohort and an independent approximately 370-donor cohort, the cumulative frequency of public TCR beta family members distinguished carriers of CMV infection plus the relevant HLA type. In the ex vivo response, HLA-C-restricted CMV-specific TCR beta clonotypes were dominant, and in two of eight donors the single most frequent clonotype came from this HLA-C-restricted group.

The sequence derives from a human donor in good health (CMV status not recorded). Some clones in this sample may be carry-over from other donors' samples. The sample comprised PBMCs. Rearrangement joined TRBV28 to TRBJ2-3, with the D gene not clear enough to name. The CDR3 region: CASTSSSDTQYF. The sequence in DNA is TGTGCCAGCACCTCTTCCTCAGATACGCAGTATTTT.